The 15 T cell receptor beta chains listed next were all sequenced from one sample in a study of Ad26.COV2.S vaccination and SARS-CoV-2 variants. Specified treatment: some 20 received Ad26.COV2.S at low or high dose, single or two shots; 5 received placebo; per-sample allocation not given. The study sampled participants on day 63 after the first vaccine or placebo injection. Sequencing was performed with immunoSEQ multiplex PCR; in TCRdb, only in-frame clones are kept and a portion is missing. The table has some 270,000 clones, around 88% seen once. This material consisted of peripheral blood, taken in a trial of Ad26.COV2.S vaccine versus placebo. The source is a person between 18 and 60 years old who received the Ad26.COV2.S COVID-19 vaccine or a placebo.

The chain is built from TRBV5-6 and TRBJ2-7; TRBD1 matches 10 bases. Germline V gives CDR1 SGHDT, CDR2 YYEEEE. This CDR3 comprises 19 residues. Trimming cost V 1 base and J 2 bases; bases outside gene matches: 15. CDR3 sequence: CASSLRPGQGYQKAYEQYV. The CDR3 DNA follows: TGTGCCAGCAGCTTGAGGCCGGGACAGGGGTACCAAAAAGCCTACGAGCAGTACGTC.

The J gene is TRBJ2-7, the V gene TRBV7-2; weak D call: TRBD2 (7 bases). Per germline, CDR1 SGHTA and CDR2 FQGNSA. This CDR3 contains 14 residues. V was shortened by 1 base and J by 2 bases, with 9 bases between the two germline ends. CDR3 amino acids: CASSLEGGPYEQYV. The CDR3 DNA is TGTGCCAGCAGCTTAGAGGGGGGGCCCTACGAGCAGTACGTC.

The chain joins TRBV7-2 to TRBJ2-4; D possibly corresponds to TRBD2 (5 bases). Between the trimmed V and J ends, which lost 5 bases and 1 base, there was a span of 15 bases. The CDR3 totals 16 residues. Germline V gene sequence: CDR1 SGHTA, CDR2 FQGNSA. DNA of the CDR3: TGTGCCAGCAGCCGTCAGACGGGGTTCGCCAAAAACATTCAGTACTTC. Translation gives CASSRQTGFAKNIQYF.

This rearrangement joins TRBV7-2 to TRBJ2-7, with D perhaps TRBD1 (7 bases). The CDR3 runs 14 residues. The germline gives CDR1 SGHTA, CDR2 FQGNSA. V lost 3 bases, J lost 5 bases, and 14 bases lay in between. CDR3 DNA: TGTGCCAGCAGCTTGCAGACAGGGAGGCACGAGCAGTACTTC. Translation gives CASSLQTGRHEQYF.

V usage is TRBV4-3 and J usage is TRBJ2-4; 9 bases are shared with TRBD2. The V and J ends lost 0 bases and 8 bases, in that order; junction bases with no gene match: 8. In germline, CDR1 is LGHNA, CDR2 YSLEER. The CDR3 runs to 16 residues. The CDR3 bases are TGCGCCAGCAGCCAAGAATGGCTAGCGGGATGGCACATTCAGTACTTC. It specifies CASSQEWLAGWHIQYF.

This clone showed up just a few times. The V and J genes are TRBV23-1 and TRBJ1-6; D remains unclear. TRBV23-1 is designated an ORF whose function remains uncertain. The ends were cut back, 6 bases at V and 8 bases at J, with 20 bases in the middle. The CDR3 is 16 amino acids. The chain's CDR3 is CASSHGPRREDSPLHF. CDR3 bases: TGCGCCAGCAGCCATGGCCCTAGGCGGGAGGATTCACCCCTCCACTTT.

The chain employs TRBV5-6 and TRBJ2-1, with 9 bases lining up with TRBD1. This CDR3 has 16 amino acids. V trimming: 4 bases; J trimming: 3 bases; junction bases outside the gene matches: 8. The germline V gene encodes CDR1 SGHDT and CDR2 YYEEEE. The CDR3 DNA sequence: TGTGCCAGCAGCCTAAGACGGGACAGGGTCTACAATGAGCAGTTCTTC. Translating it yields CASSLRRDRVYNEQFF. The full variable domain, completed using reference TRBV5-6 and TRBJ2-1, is DAGVTQSPTHLIKTRGQQVTLRCSPKSGHDTVSWYQQALGQGPQFIFQYYEEEERQRGNFPDRFSGHQFPNYSSELNVNALLLGDSALYLCASSLRRDRVYNEQFFGPGTRLTVL.

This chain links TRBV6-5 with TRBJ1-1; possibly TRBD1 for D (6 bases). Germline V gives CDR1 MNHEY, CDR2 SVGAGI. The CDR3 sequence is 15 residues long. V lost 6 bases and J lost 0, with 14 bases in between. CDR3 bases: TGTGCCAGCAGAAGACAGACAGGTTTGAACACTGAAGCTTTCTTT. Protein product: CASRRQTGLNTEAFF.

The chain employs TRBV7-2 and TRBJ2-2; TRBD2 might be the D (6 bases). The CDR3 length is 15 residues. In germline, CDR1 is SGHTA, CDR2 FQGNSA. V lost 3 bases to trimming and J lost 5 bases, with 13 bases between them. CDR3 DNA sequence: TGTGCCAGCAGCTTTGGGACTCGCGGTACCGGGGAGCTGTTTTTT. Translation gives CASSFGTRGTGELFF.

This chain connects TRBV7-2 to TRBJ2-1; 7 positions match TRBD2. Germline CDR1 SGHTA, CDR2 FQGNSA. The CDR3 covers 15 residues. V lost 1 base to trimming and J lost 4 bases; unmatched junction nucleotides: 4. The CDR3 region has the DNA TGTGCCAGCAGCTTAGTATGGGGAGGGTACAATGAGCAGTTCTTC. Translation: CASSLVWGGYNEQFF.

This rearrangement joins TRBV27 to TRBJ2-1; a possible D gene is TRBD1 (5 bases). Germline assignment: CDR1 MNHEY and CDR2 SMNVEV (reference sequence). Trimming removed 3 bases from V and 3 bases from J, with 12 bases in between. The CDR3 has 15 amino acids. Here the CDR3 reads CASSFRAGNYNEQFF. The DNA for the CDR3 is TGTGCCAGCAGTTTTCGGGCAGGGAACTACAATGAGCAGTTCTTC.

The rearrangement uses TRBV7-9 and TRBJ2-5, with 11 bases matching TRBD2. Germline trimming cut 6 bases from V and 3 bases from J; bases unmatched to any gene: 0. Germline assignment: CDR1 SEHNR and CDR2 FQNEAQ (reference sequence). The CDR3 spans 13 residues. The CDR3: CASRLAGEETQYF. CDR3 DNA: TGTGCCAGCAGACTAGCGGGGGAAGAGACCCAGTACTTC.

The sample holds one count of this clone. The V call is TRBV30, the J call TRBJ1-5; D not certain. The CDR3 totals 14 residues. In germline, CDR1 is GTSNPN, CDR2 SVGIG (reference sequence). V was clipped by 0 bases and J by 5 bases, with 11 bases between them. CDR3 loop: CAWSVRSGYQPQHF. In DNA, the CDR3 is TGTGCCTGGAGTGTACGATCGGGGTATCAGCCCCAGCATTTT.

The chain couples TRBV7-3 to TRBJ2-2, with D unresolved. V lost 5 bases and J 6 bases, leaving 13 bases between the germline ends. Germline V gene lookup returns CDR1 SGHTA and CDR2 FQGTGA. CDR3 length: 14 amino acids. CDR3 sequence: CASSTTGPAGELFF. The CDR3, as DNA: TGTGCCAGCAGCACGACCGGCCCGGCCGGGGAGCTGTTTTTT.

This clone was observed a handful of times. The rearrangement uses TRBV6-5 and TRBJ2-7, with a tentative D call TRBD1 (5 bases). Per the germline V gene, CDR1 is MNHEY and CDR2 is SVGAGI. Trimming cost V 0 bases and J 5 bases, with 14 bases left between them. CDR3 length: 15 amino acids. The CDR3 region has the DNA TGTGCCAGCAGTTACTCGGCAGGGCTTATACACGAGCAGTACGTC. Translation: CASSYSAGLIHEQYV.